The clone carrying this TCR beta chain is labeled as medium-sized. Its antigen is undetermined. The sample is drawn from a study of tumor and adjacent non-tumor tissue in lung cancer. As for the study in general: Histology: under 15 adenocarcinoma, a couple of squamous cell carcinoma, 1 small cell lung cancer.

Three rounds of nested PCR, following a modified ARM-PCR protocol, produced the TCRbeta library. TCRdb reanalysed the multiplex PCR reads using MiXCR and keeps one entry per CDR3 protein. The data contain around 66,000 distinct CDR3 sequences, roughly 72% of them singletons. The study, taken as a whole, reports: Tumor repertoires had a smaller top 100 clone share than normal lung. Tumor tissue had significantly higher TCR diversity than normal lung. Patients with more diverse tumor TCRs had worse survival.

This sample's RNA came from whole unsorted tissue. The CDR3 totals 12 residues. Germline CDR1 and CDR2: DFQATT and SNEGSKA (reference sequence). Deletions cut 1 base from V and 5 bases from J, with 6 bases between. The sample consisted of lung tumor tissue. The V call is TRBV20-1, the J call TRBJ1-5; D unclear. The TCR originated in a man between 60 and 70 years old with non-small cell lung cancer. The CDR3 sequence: CSARAGDQPQHF. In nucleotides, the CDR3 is TGCAGTGCTAGAGCAGGCGATCAGCCCCAGCATTTT.